These T cell receptor beta chains were read from a single sample in a study of molecular identifiers for immune sequencing clone quantification. TCRdb analysed the PCR reads with MiXCR anew, one entry per CDR3 protein. The profile shows a few hundred thousand distinct CDR3 sequences, roughly 24% of them singletons. Source material: naive CD8+ T cells from blood, with Jurkat cell RNA spiked in. These receptors were collected from a human donor in good health. Some libraries in this study had Jurkat cell RNA spiked in. Each CDR3 is given with its conserved first and last residue. The D gene is left open where the match is weak. The size field is filled for only some rows; it gives once, few, many or a size class.

V gene: TRBV29-1
D gene: .
clone size: .
J gene: TRBJ2-3
CDR3 protein: CSVVSLATDTPYF
CDR3 DNA: TGCAGCGTTGTTTCTCTAGCGACAGATACACCGTATTTT

V gene: TRBV7-9
D gene: TRBD2
clone size: many
J gene: TRBJ2-7
CDR3 protein: CASSSLERGRTYEQYF
CDR3 DNA: TGTGCCAGCAGCTCCCTAGAGCGGGGGCGCACCTACGAGCAGTACTTC

V gene: TRBV5-6
D gene: TRBD1
clone size: few
J gene: TRBJ1-1
CDR3 protein: CASSTITGVSSYTEAFF
CDR3 DNA: TGTGCCAGCAGTACAATTACAGGGGTGAGTTCATACACTGAAGCTTTCTTT

V gene: TRBV5-6
D gene: TRBD2
clone size: .
J gene: TRBJ2-3
CDR3 protein: CASSQPGTSDTDTQYF
CDR3 DNA: TGTGCCAGCAGCCAACCCGGGACTAGCGACACAGATACGCAGTATTTT

V gene: TRBV13
D gene: .
clone size: few
J gene: TRBJ1-5
CDR3 protein: CASSDSLSRDQPQHF
CDR3 DNA: TGTGCCAGCAGCGACAGTCTCTCCCGGGATCAGCCCCAGCATTTT

V gene: TRBV9
D gene: TRBD2
clone size: .
J gene: TRBJ2-1
CDR3 protein: CASSKPGGLRGDEQFF
CDR3 DNA: TGTGCCAGCAGCAAACCGGGAGGGCTGCGGGGAGATGAGCAGTTCTTC

V gene: TRBV11-2
D gene: .
clone size: .
J gene: TRBJ2-7
CDR3 protein: CASSLLLTDEQYF
CDR3 DNA: TGTGCCAGCAGCTTACTACTGACAGACGAGCAGTACTTC

V gene: TRBV5-1
D gene: TRBD1
clone size: .
J gene: TRBJ2-7
CDR3 protein: CASSSGTDSYEQYF
CDR3 DNA: TGCGCCAGCAGTTCCGGGACAGATTCCTACGAGCAGTACTTC

V gene: TRBV29-1
D gene: .
clone size: few
J gene: TRBJ1-1
CDR3 protein: CSVVQSNTEAFF
CDR3 DNA: TGCAGCGTGGTACAGTCGAACACTGAAGCTTTCTTT

V gene: TRBV7-9
D gene: TRBD1
clone size: .
J gene: TRBJ2-3
CDR3 protein: CASSPPTGADTQYF
CDR3 DNA: TGTGCCAGCAGCCCCCCGACAGGGGCGGATACGCAGTATTTT

V gene: TRBV29-1
D gene: .
clone size: many
J gene: TRBJ2-3
CDR3 protein: CSVTGYGDTQYF
CDR3 DNA: TGCAGCGTGACAGGCTATGGAGATACGCAGTATTTT

V gene: TRBV19
D gene: .
clone size: .
J gene: TRBJ1-2
CDR3 protein: CASRPEAYGYTF
CDR3 DNA: TGTGCCAGTAGACCTGAAGCCTATGGCTACACCTTC

V gene: TRBV2
D gene: TRBD1
clone size: .
J gene: TRBJ1-2
CDR3 protein: CASSGGQGAYGYTF
CDR3 DNA: TGTGCCAGCAGTGGGGGACAGGGGGCCTATGGCTACACCTTC

V gene: TRBV28
D gene: .
clone size: many
J gene: TRBJ2-1
CDR3 protein: CASSLSGNEQFF
CDR3 DNA: TGTGCCAGCAGTTTATCCGGGAATGAGCAGTTCTTC

V gene: TRBV5-6
D gene: .
clone size: few
J gene: TRBJ2-1
CDR3 protein: CASEGDLNNEQFF
CDR3 DNA: TGTGCCAGCGAAGGCGACCTTAACAATGAGCAGTTCTTC

V gene: TRBV7-9
D gene: .
clone size: many
J gene: TRBJ1-1
CDR3 protein: CASSLSLTKAFF
CDR3 DNA: TGTGCCAGCAGCTTAAGTTTAACTAAAGCTTTCTTT

V gene: TRBV11-2
D gene: TRBD2
clone size: .
J gene: TRBJ2-7
CDR3 protein: CASSSAGGPYEQHF
CDR3 DNA: TGTGCCAGCAGCTCGGCGGGGGGGCCGTACGAGCAGCACTTC

V gene: TRBV13
D gene: .
clone size: .
J gene: TRBJ2-7
CDR3 protein: CASSWKYEQYF
CDR3 DNA: TGTGCCAGCAGCTGGAAGTACGAGCAGTACTTC

V gene: TRBV29-1
D gene: .
clone size: many
J gene: TRBJ2-3
CDR3 protein: CSVEDQQGGKTDTQYF
CDR3 DNA: TGCAGCGTTGAAGATCAACAGGGAGGGAAGACAGATACGCAGTATTTT

V gene: TRBV12-5
D gene: .
clone size: .
J gene: TRBJ2-7
CDR3 protein: CASGFENKTSYEQYF
CDR3 DNA: TGTGCTAGTGGTTTTGAAAACAAGACCTCCTACGAGCAGTACTTC

V gene: TRBV7-8
D gene: .
clone size: .
J gene: TRBJ2-2
CDR3 protein: CASSLVPRGAGTGELFF
CDR3 DNA: TGTGCCAGCAGCTTAGTTCCGCGGGGAGCGGGCACCGGGGAGCTGTTTTTT

V gene: TRBV11-2
D gene: TRBD2
clone size: .
J gene: TRBJ2-3
CDR3 protein: CASSLVASGGAWTDTQYF
CDR3 DNA: TGTGCCAGCAGCTTAGTAGCGAGCGGGGGGGCGTGGACAGATACGCAGTATTTT

V gene: TRBV21-1
D gene: .
clone size: .
J gene: TRBJ2-7
CDR3 protein: CASSSRLAGDYEQYF
CDR3 DNA: TGTGCCAGCAGCAGCCGACTAGCGGGAGACTACGAGCAGTACTTC

V gene: TRBV10-3
D gene: TRBD1
clone size: .
J gene: TRBJ1-2
CDR3 protein: CATASGQGLYGYTF
CDR3 DNA: TGTGCCACCGCGTCGGGACAGGGACTCTATGGCTACACCTTC

V gene: TRBV28
D gene: TRBD2
clone size: many
J gene: TRBJ2-7
CDR3 protein: CASSRQSGMYEQYF
CDR3 DNA: TGTGCCAGCAGCCGACAAAGCGGGATGTACGAGCAGTACTTC

V gene: TRBV19
D gene: TRBD1
clone size: few
J gene: TRBJ2-7
CDR3 protein: CATGQGELSTYEQYF
CDR3 DNA: TGTGCCACGGGCCAGGGGGAACTATCTACCTACGAGCAGTACTTC

V gene: TRBV30
D gene: .
clone size: .
J gene: TRBJ2-3
CDR3 protein: CAWSVPRDTGLDTPYF
CDR3 DNA: TGTGCCTGGAGTGTTCCCCGGGACACCGGGTTAGATACGCCGTATTTT

V gene: TRBV29-1
D gene: TRBD1
clone size: many
J gene: TRBJ2-3
CDR3 protein: CSVAGTGDVDTQYF
CDR3 DNA: TGCAGCGTTGCCGGGACAGGGGATGTAGATACGCAGTATTTT

V gene: TRBV19
D gene: .
clone size: .
J gene: TRBJ2-7
CDR3 protein: CASSIAFPPYEQYF
CDR3 DNA: TGTGCCAGTAGTATAGCGTTCCCTCCCTACGAGCAGTACTTC

V gene: TRBV27
D gene: .
clone size: once
J gene: TRBJ2-2
CDR3 protein: CTSSLFANTGELFF
CDR3 DNA: TGTACCAGCAGTTTATTCGCGAACACCGGGGAGCTGTTTTTT

V gene: TRBV7-9
D gene: TRBD1
clone size: many
J gene: TRBJ2-1
CDR3 protein: CASSYQDRVYNEQFF
CDR3 DNA: TGTGCCAGCAGCTACCAGGACAGGGTGTACAATGAGCAGTTCTTC

V gene: TRBV7-6
D gene: TRBD2
clone size: many
J gene: TRBJ2-3
CDR3 protein: CASSPWGSGGYTDTQYF
CDR3 DNA: TGTGCCAGCAGCCCCTGGGGTAGCGGGGGTTACACAGATACGCAGTATTTT

V gene: TRBV4-1
D gene: .
clone size: few
J gene: TRBJ2-5
CDR3 protein: CASSQGQRNQETQYF
CDR3 DNA: TGCGCCAGCAGCCAAGGACAGAGAAACCAAGAGACCCAGTACTTC

V gene: TRBV12-3/TRBV12-4
D gene: .
clone size: few
J gene: TRBJ1-5
CDR3 protein: CASSRGGSQPQHF
CDR3 DNA: TGTGCCAGCAGCCGGGGGGGGAGTCAGCCCCAGCATTTT

V gene: TRBV6-1
D gene: TRBD2
clone size: many
J gene: TRBJ2-3
CDR3 protein: CASSKHSGSTDTQYF
CDR3 DNA: TGTGCCAGCAGTAAGCATAGCGGGAGCACAGATACGCAGTATTTT

V gene: TRBV5-1
D gene: .
clone size: many
J gene: TRBJ1-6
CDR3 protein: CASSSYSPLHF
CDR3 DNA: TGCGCCAGCAGCTCTTATTCACCCCTCCACTTT

V gene: TRBV6-5
D gene: .
clone size: many
J gene: TRBJ2-7
CDR3 protein: CASSYSSMDGGREQYF
CDR3 DNA: TGTGCCAGCAGTTACTCTTCAATGGACGGCGGACGGGAGCAGTACTTC

V gene: TRBV14
D gene: .
clone size: .
J gene: TRBJ2-2
CDR3 protein: CASSRNTGQLFF
CDR3 DNA: TGTGCCAGCAGTCGGAACACCGGGCAGCTGTTTTTT

V gene: TRBV10-3
D gene: .
clone size: many
J gene: TRBJ1-1
CDR3 protein: CAISETIQGRAFF
CDR3 DNA: TGTGCCATCAGTGAGACTATACAGGGTCGGGCTTTCTTT

V gene: TRBV20-1
D gene: .
clone size: many
J gene: TRBJ2-7
CDR3 protein: CSARAGEVVQYF
CDR3 DNA: TGCAGTGCTAGAGCTGGAGAGGTGGTGCAGTACTTC

V gene: TRBV7-9
D gene: .
clone size: many
J gene: TRBJ2-3
CDR3 protein: CASSEVGPADTQYF
CDR3 DNA: TGTGCCAGCTCCGAGGTGGGGCCGGCAGATACGCAGTATTTT

V gene: TRBV14
D gene: .
clone size: .
J gene: TRBJ2-1
CDR3 protein: CASSQDPHNEQFF
CDR3 DNA: TGTGCCAGCAGCCAAGATCCCCACAATGAGCAGTTCTTC

V gene: TRBV30
D gene: .
clone size: many
J gene: TRBJ2-3
CDR3 protein: CAWSTRTFTDTQYF
CDR3 DNA: TGTGCCTGGAGTACTCGGACTTTCACAGATACGCAGTATTTT

V gene: TRBV7-6
D gene: .
clone size: .
J gene: TRBJ2-5
CDR3 protein: CASSLLRHPQWAQYF
CDR3 DNA: TGTGCCAGCAGCTTATTACGACACCCCCAATGGGCCCAGTACTTC

V gene: TRBV27
D gene: .
clone size: .
J gene: TRBJ2-7
CDR3 protein: CASGLLAAGVDEQYF
CDR3 DNA: TGTGCCAGCGGTTTATTAGCGGCAGGGGTCGACGAGCAGTACTTC

V gene: TRBV6-6
D gene: .
clone size: many
J gene: TRBJ2-1
CDR3 protein: CASSPRGGSDEQFF
CDR3 DNA: TGTGCCAGCAGTCCGCGGGGTGGTTCTGATGAGCAGTTCTTC

V gene: TRBV27
D gene: .
clone size: few
J gene: TRBJ2-1
CDR3 protein: CASSLKTSGGNEQFF
CDR3 DNA: TGTGCCAGCAGTTTAAAAACTTCCGGGGGCAATGAGCAGTTCTTC

V gene: TRBV27
D gene: .
clone size: many
J gene: TRBJ1-1
CDR3 protein: CASSKTGSEAFF
CDR3 DNA: TGTGCCAGCAGTAAAACCGGGTCTGAAGCTTTCTTT

V gene: TRBV28
D gene: TRBD2
clone size: .
J gene: TRBJ2-7
CDR3 protein: CASSQLAGEYYEQYF
CDR3 DNA: TGTGCCAGCAGCCAACTAGCGGGAGAATACTACGAGCAGTACTTC

V gene: TRBV12-3/TRBV12-4
D gene: TRBD1
clone size: many
J gene: TRBJ2-5
CDR3 protein: CASGLQGRQDQQETQYF
CDR3 DNA: TGTGCCAGCGGTTTACAGGGGCGGCAAGATCAACAAGAGACCCAGTACTTC

V gene: TRBV27
D gene: .
clone size: many
J gene: TRBJ2-3
CDR3 protein: CASSETGTSSTDTQYF
CDR3 DNA: TGTGCCAGCAGTGAGACAGGGACTTCTAGCACAGATACGCAGTATTTT

V gene: TRBV12-3/TRBV12-4
D gene: .
clone size: many
J gene: TRBJ1-1
CDR3 protein: CASRGQGTEAFF
CDR3 DNA: TGTGCCAGCAGGGGGCAAGGCACTGAAGCTTTCTTT

V gene: TRBV11-2
D gene: .
clone size: .
J gene: TRBJ2-7
CDR3 protein: CASSLAGRPGEQYF
CDR3 DNA: TGTGCCAGCAGCTTAGCGGGCCGTCCTGGCGAGCAGTACTTC

V gene: TRBV7-9
D gene: .
clone size: .
J gene: TRBJ2-7
CDR3 protein: CASSPKGGGASYEQYF
CDR3 DNA: TGTGCCAGCAGCCCAAAAGGAGGGGGGGCCTCCTACGAGCAGTACTTC

V gene: TRBV7-9
D gene: TRBD1
clone size: many
J gene: TRBJ2-7
CDR3 protein: CASSMGTGGEQYF
CDR3 DNA: TGTGCCAGCAGCATGGGGACAGGGGGAGAGCAGTACTTC

V gene: TRBV27
D gene: .
clone size: few
J gene: TRBJ2-7
CDR3 protein: CASRVRGGAGEQYF
CDR3 DNA: TGTGCCAGCAGGGTTCGTGGGGGGGCCGGCGAGCAGTACTTC

V gene: TRBV5-5
D gene: TRBD2
clone size: many
J gene: TRBJ2-1
CDR3 protein: CASSPAGLASSSYNEQFF
CDR3 DNA: TGTGCCAGCAGCCCCGCGGGACTAGCGTCTAGCTCCTACAATGAGCAGTTCTTC

V gene: TRBV5-6
D gene: TRBD2
clone size: many
J gene: TRBJ2-5
CDR3 protein: CASSFWTSGQETQYF
CDR3 DNA: TGTGCCAGCAGCTTTTGGACTAGCGGCCAAGAGACCCAGTACTTC

V gene: TRBV7-2
D gene: TRBD2
clone size: few
J gene: TRBJ2-3
CDR3 protein: CASSLVIGQREGRSDTQYF
CDR3 DNA: TGTGCCAGCAGCTTAGTAATTGGTCAGCGGGAGGGCCGGTCGGATACGCAGTATTTT

V gene: TRBV5-6
D gene: .
clone size: many
J gene: TRBJ1-6
CDR3 protein: CASSLPGAGSPLHF
CDR3 DNA: TGTGCCAGCAGCTTACCAGGGGCCGGTTCACCCCTCCACTTT